This entry lists 20 T cell receptor beta chains sequenced from one sample in a study of human T cells and chemical hapten exposure. MiXCR, applied by TCRdb to the RACE reads, yields one record per CDR3 protein. The sample records approximately 400,000 distinct CDR3 sequences, 4.8% being singletons. Time point defined: patch test 1, 2 weeks after DPC sensitization. Treatment defined: therapeutic diphenylcyclopropenone sensitization with weekly scalp DPC. The sample here was whole blood, taken in connection with sensitization to the hapten diphenylcyclopropenone (DPC). Receptor source: a woman aged 45-65 years with alopecia areata. Some clones in this sample may be carry-over from other donors' samples.

The genes are TRBV2 and TRBJ1-5, with D maybe TRBD1 (5 bases). Deletions cut 3 bases from V and 1 base from J, with 7 bases between. This CDR3 region has 14 residues. CDR1 SNHLY and CDR2 FYNNEI come from the germline V gene. The CDR3 spells CASSDGGSNQPQHF. In DNA, the CDR3 is TGTGCCAGCAGTGATGGGGGAAGCAATCAGCCCCAGCATTTT. The full variable domain, its missing parts supplied by reference TRBV2 and TRBJ1-5, is EPEVTQTPSHQVTQMGQEVILRCVPISNHLYFYWYRQILGQKVEFLVSFYNNEISEKSEIFDDQFSVERPDGSNFTLKIRSTKLEDSAMYFCASSDGGSNQPQHFGDGTRLSIL.

This clonotype was recorded at least ten times. This chain joins TRBV6-5 and TRBJ2-3; 7 bases align to TRBD1. CDR3 size: 15 residues. Germline trimming cut 8 bases from V and 0 bases from J; bases unmatched to any gene: 8. The germline gives CDR1 MNHEY, CDR2 SVGAGI. The CDR3 bases are TGTGCCAGCGGTCAGACAGGGCATAGCACAGATACGCAGTATTTT. Its translation is CASGQTGHSTDTQYF.

This clonotype was counted at least ten times. The J gene is TRBJ2-3, the V gene TRBV5-1; 8 bases align to TRBD2. Germline V gene data show CDR1 as SGHRS and CDR2 as YFSETQ. The length of the CDR3 is 16 residues. V was clipped by 0 bases and J by 5 bases; unmatched bases: 8. The CDR3 region is CASSLVSGGPGDTQYF. The DNA for the CDR3 is TGCGCCAGCAGCTTGGTGTCGGGGGGGCCGGGAGATACGCAGTATTTT. Variable domain in full (rest from reference TRBV5-1 and TRBJ2-3): KAGVTQTPRYLIKTRGQQVTLSCSPISGHRSVSWYQQTPGQGLQFLFEYFSETQRNKGNFPGRFSGRQFSNSRSEMNVSTLELGDSALYLCASSLVSGGPGDTQYFGPGTRLTVL.

This clonotype was detected only a few times. The chain joins TRBV29-1 to TRBJ2-1, with 7 bases lining up with TRBD1. V gave up 1 base and J gave up 1 base; unmatched junction bases: 7. Germline V lookup: CDR1 SQVTM, CDR2 ANQGSEA. The CDR3 is 16 residues long. The CDR3 DNA reads TGCAGCGTTGAAGCCTCGGACAGGCTTTCCTACAATGAGCAGTTCTTC. The encoded protein is CSVEASDRLSYNEQFF.

This clonotype was seen ten or more times. J is TRBJ1-5 and V is TRBV19, with D possibly matching TRBD1 (6 bases). The germline V gene has CDR1 LNHDA and CDR2 SQIVND (reference sequence). Trimming cost V 7 bases and J 5 bases, with 18 bases left between them. This CDR3 is 15 amino acids long. Here the CDR3 DNA reads TGTGCCAGTACCGAGGACAGAAGATTTGATCAGCCCCAGCATTTT. Protein: CASTEDRRFDQPQHF. Based on the CDR3 plus reference TRBV19 and TRBJ1-5, the full variable domain is DGGITQSPKYLFRKEGQNVTLSCEQNLNHDAMYWYRQDPGQGLRLIYYSQIVNDFQKGDIAEGYSVSREKKESFPLTVTSAQKNPTAFYLCASTEDRRFDQPQHFGDGTRLSIL.

V gene TRBV12-3 or TRBV12-4 combines with J gene TRBJ2-7; 8 positions match TRBD1. The CDR3 runs to 14 residues. After removal of 4 bases from V and 0 bases from J, the junction contained 2 bases not matched to a gene. CDR3 sequence (DNA): TGTGCCAGCAGTTCACAGGGGGGCTCCTACGAGCAGTACTTC. Translating it yields CASSSQGGSYEQYF.

This clonotype was counted many times. The rearrangement uses TRBV28 and TRBJ2-1, with D possibly being TRBD1 (6 bases). The length of the CDR3 is 11 residues. CDR1 and CDR2 from the germline V gene are MDHEN and SYDVKM. V shed 7 bases and J shed 8 bases, with 9 bases lying between them. Written as DNA, the CDR3 is TGTGCCAGCATTGGGGGCCATGAGCAGTTCTTC. This translates into CASIGGHEQFF.

To note about this clonotype: This could be a read error, since a much larger clone is one nucleotide away. CDR3 in amino acids: CASSQGGRGTDTHYF. CDR3 in DNA: TGTGCCAGCAGCCAAGGGGGGCGCGGCACAGATACGCATTATTTT. The chain combines TRBV3-1 with TRBJ2-3; a weak D match, TRBD1 (6 bases). CDR3 length: 15 amino acids. Germline CDR1 is LGHDT and CDR2 is YNNKEL (reference sequence).

This clonotype was seen at least ten times. This chain connects TRBV7-2 to TRBJ2-3, with a possible D match to TRBD1 (5 bases). Germline CDR1 is SGHTA and CDR2 is FQGNSA. The length of the CDR3 is 16 residues. V lost 1 base, J lost 5 bases, and 16 bases lay in between. CDR3: CASSLEGSGLGDTQYF. In nucleotides, the CDR3 is TGTGCCAGCAGCTTAGAAGGTTCAGGGCTAGGAGATACGCAGTATTTT. Full variable domain (rest looked up from reference TRBV7-2 and TRBJ2-3): GAGVSQSPSNKVTEKGKDVELRCDPISGHTALYWYRQSLGQGLEFLIYFQGNSAPDKSGLPSDRFSAERTGGSVSTLTIQRTQQEDSAVYLCASSLEGSGLGDTQYFGPGTRLTVL.

In its sample, this clonotype was seen many times. V and J are TRBV12-5 and TRBJ2-3; TRBD2 might be the D (5 bases). This CDR3 is built from 17 residues. V was clipped by 2 bases and J by 0 bases, with 15 bases between them. The germline V gene encodes CDR1 LGHNT and CDR2 FRNRAP. CDR3 in DNA: TGTGCTAGTGGTTTGCCTGCCCGCCGACTAAGCACAGATACGCAGTATTTT. As protein: CASGLPARRLSTDTQYF.

The chain joins TRBV5-1 to TRBJ2-7; no clear D. Trimming took off 0 bases at V and 4 bases at J, with 8 bases between the two ends. CDR3 length equals 13 residues. Germline V gene lookup returns CDR1 SGHRS and CDR2 YFSETQ. CDR3 residues: CASSLEVGYEQYF. CDR3 DNA: TGCGCCAGCAGCTTGGAGGTCGGGTACGAGCAGTACTTC.

This clonotype was detected ten times or more. The J gene is TRBJ2-3, the V gene TRBV9; possibly TRBD2 for D (6 bases). Germline values: CDR1 SGDLS, CDR2 YYNGEE. CDR3 length equals 15 residues. Trimming stripped 0 bases from V and 3 bases from J, with 11 bases between. CDR3: CASSVGDSATDTQYF. For the CDR3, the DNA is TGTGCCAGCAGCGTAGGGGACTCAGCGACAGATACGCAGTATTTT.

In this sample, this clonotype turned up a few times. Written as DNA, the CDR3 is TGTGCCAGCAGTTACAGGGGCAGCTCCTACGAGCAGTACTTC. It is translated as CASSYRGSSYEQYF. V is TRBV12-3 or TRBV12-4 and J is TRBJ2-7, with 7 bases that match TRBD1. The length of the CDR3 is 14 residues. The junction had 3 bases not matched to a gene; V was cut back by 4 bases and J by 0 bases.

The rearrangement uses TRBV7-6 and TRBJ2-7; the D is unclear. CDR3 length: 13 residues. Germline values: CDR1 SGHVS, CDR2 FNYEAQ. Trimming took off 0 bases at V and 5 bases at J, with 8 bases between the two ends. The CDR3 sequence is CASSLARPDEQYF. The DNA for the CDR3 is TGTGCCAGCAGCTTAGCGCGGCCGGACGAGCAGTACTTC.

The J gene is TRBJ2-7, the V gene TRBV5-6; no clear D gene. In germline, CDR1 is SGHDT, CDR2 YYEEEE. The V end was cut by 0 bases, the J end by 6 bases, with 10 bases between. CDR3 length: 13 amino acids. CDR3 DNA sequence: TGTGCCAGCAGCTTGGATACAGCCTCCGAGCAGTACTTC. Its translation: CASSLDTASEQYF.

This clonotype occurred many times. The chain links TRBV6-5 to TRBJ2-3; D unresolved. The V end lost 4 bases, the J end lost 2 bases, and 10 bases lay between the germline ends. This CDR3 has 14 residues. The V gene's germline CDR1 is MNHEY and CDR2 SVGAGI. The CDR3 sequence: CASSFSYYTDTQYF. The CDR3 coding sequence is TGTGCCAGCAGTTTCAGTTACTACACAGATACGCAGTATTTT.

In this sample, this clonotype turned up many times. The gene calls are TRBV6-8 and TRBJ1-2; D ambiguous. Per germline, CDR1 MNHGY and CDR2 SAAAGT. V was cut by 7 bases and J by 8 bases, with 11 bases left in between. The CDR3 consists of 11 residues. CDR3 bases: TGTGCCAGCAAAGGCCGGAGCGGCTACACCTTC. Translated, it gives CASKGRSGYTF.

CDR3 DNA sequence: TGTGCCAGCAGCCCCCGTTCTCAGAACACCGGGGAGCTGTTTTTT. Residues: CASSPRSQNTGELFF. The V call is TRBV13, the J call TRBJ2-2; D gene unclear. The germline gives CDR1 PRHDT, CDR2 FYEKMQ (reference sequence). The CDR3 covers 15 residues. The ends were cut back, 5 bases at V and 1 base at J, with 11 bases in the middle.

This clonotype showed up many times. The chain employs TRBV6-2 or TRBV6-3 and TRBJ2-7; D unresolved. Trimming pared 2 bases from V and 7 bases from J, leaving 24 bases between. The CDR3 loop spans 17 amino acids. In germline, CDR1 is MNHEY, CDR2 SVGEGT. The CDR3 nucleotides read TGTGCCAGCAGTTACCAGGAAACCGCCCCGAGATTTTGGGAGCAGTACTTC. Its translation is CASSYQETAPRFWEQYF.

Only a few counts were recorded for this clonotype. The chain joins TRBV12-5 to TRBJ2-3; TRBD1 agrees at 11 bases. Germline lookup yields CDR1 LGHNT and CDR2 FRNRAP. This CDR3 spans 18 amino acids. J gave up 4 bases and V 0 bases, and 9 bases lay outside the gene matches. The CDR3, as DNA: TGTGCTAGTGGTTTGGTAATAGGCCCGGGACAGGGGGCAGATACGCAGTATTTT. Translated, it gives CASGLVIGPGQGADTQYF.